The entry that follows covers one TCR beta chain sequence. The antigen it binds to is not known. Base qualities are not recorded, but no much larger clone differs from it by a single base. The data are from a study of blood T cell repertoires in COVID-19 (dated by TCRdb to 2018 to 2021). A note on the overall study: The collaborator samples originated in the United States, Italy and Spain and spanned the acute and convalescent phases of COVID-19. The dataset comprised deeply sampled blood TCRbeta repertoires from subjects exposed to, actively infected with, or recovered from COVID-19. The prospective study material was composed of cDNA or gDNA derived from T cells, B-cell-depleted T cells, or PBMCs. Samples came from the ongoing ImmuneRACE study (first 160 participants) plus 1,254 subjects from 6 global collaborators. Where available, HLA class I and class II types were obtained from metadata supplied by the sample provider rather than from assay-based typing. Nearly every sample came with metadata listing a de-identified subject ID, COVID-19 status, age in years and sex. The repertoires were released in a freely available public database intended as a resource for research on the immune response to SARS-CoV-2.

One collaborating source in Seattle enrolled patients during active infection and followed them longitudinally through the course of disease. Whole blood was collected in K2EDTA tubes by collaborating institutions according to the institutions' own protocols. For TCRbeta analysis, collaborator samples were shipped as frozen whole blood, as isolated PBMCs, or as DNA extracted from either sample type. The CDR3 has 15 amino acids, counting the end cysteine and phenylalanine. Left in the record is the CDR3 DNA by itself, 45 bases read in frame from the first base. V lost 0 bases and J lost 11 bases; the stretch between them is 15 bases long. Based on the germline V gene, the CDR1 and CDR2 sequences are SGDLS and YYNGEE. The immunoSEQ Assay, a bias-controlled multiplex PCR, was used to amplify TCRbeta CDR3 regions from genomic DNA. Concerning the study's data processing: Nucleated cell counts per sample were estimated from amplification of reference gene primers within the assay. To quantify the absolute abundance of each unique TCRbeta CDR3 rearrangement, sequence reads were collapsed and filtered. For each sample, productive Simpson clonality was calculated as the square root of Simpson's diversity index over productive rearrangements. Sourced from immuneACCESS, this table was stored by TCRdb with only in-frame sequences that have V and J called. A share of the clones is absent; for the studies checked, an unresolved V gene accounts for under half, and the remainder has no known explanation. The V and J calls and the clone size are those of that table, but D and trimming were determined from the DNA. This sample holds about 240,000 clones; around 90% were observed only once. The ten largest clones capture over 0.8% of the sample.

What the research found in general, with its limitations: How much clinical and demographic metadata was included differed by source and by participant, and the metadata was provided uncurated.

The sequenced material came from peripheral blood. The chain employs TRBV9 and TRBJ1-6, with a tentative D gene TRBD1 over 6 matching bases. The source is a young man with COVID-19, enrolled during active disease. The CDR3 protein: CASSVEVGANPPLHF. The nucleotide sequence reads as follows: TGTGCCAGCAGCGTAGAGGTGGGGGCGAATCCACCCCTCCACTTT.